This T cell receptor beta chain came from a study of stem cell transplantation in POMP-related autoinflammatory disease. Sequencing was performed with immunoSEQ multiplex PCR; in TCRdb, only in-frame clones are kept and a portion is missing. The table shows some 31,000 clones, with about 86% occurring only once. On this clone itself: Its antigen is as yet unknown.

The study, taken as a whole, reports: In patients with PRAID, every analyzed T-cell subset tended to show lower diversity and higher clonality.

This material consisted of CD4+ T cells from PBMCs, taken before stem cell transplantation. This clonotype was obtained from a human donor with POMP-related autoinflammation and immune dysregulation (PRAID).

CDR3: CASSRSGSGTGELFF. CDR3 DNA sequence: TGTGCCAGCAGCCGTAGCGGGAGTGGCACCGGGGAGCTGTTTTTT. The chain joins TRBV7-3 to TRBJ2-2, with 9 bases lining up with TRBD2. This CDR3 spans 15 amino acids. CDR1 SGHTA and CDR2 FQGTGA come from the germline V gene. Trimming at V came to 5 bases and at J to 4 bases, leaving 5 bases not matched to a gene. The full variable domain, with the rest looked up from reference TRBV7-3 and TRBJ2-2, is GAGVSQTPSNKVTEKGKYVELRCDPISGHTALYWYRQSLGQGPEFLIYFQGTGAADDSGLPNDRFFAVRPEGSVSTLKIQRTERGDSAVYLCASSRSGSGTGELFFGEGSRLTVL.